This T cell receptor beta chain was observed in a study of somatic mutations in cytotoxic T cells in rheumatoid arthritis. Study-level findings and limits: What antigens the expanded CD8+ clones targeted remained unknown.

Repertoires were generated with immunoSEQ multiplex PCR, while TCRdb's copy carries only in-frame clones and drops some. The data hold 18,000 or so clones, with over 75% observed a single time. With regard to this clone: Antigen unknown.

V was clipped by 0 bases and J by 7 bases, with 15 bases between them. This CDR3 comprises 15 residues. The germline V gene encodes CDR1 LGHNT and CDR2 FRNRAP. Flow cytometry was used to check the purity of CD4+ and CD8+ cells, which had been isolated by positive magnetic bead selection. V gene TRBV12-5 combines with J gene TRBJ1-1; D unresolved. Sequencing was done on a sample of CD8+ T cells sorted from blood. This sequence was found in an adult with rheumatoid arthritis. The CDR3 sequence is CASGLVPAPVSEAFF. The CDR3 bases are TGTGCTAGTGGTTTGGTACCCGCTCCGGTGAGTGAAGCTTTCTTT.